The 20 T cell receptor beta chains given below trace back to one sample, sequenced in a study of blood T cell repertoires in COVID-19. Sequencing used immunoSEQ multiplex PCR; TCRdb keeps in-frame clones, though not all of them. This table has approximately 120,000 clones, roughly 83% appearing once. The specimen was peripheral blood. The receptors were sampled from a human donor in a cohort sampled during active COVID-19.

The CDR3 loop is CASSSPAGGENEQFF. DNA for the CDR3: TGTGCCAGCAGCTCTCCCGCGGGAGGGGAGAATGAGCAGTTCTTC. The chain carries TRBV7-6 and TRBJ2-1; 9 bases fit TRBD2. The CDR3 length is 15 residues. Germline V gene lookup returns CDR1 SGHVS and CDR2 FNYEAQ. V trimming: 4 bases; J trimming: 7 bases; junction bases outside the gene matches: 8.

The gene calls are TRBV29-1 and TRBJ1-1; D ambiguous. Germline V gives CDR1 SQVTM, CDR2 ANQGSEA. V dropped 8 bases and J dropped 1 base, with 8 bases sitting between them. This CDR3 contains 11 residues. For the CDR3, the DNA is TGCAGCATTAGAGAGAACACTGAAGCTTTCTTT. Its protein product is CSIRENTEAFF.

The chain links TRBV9 to TRBJ2-1, with 9 bases aligning to TRBD1. With V trimmed by 6 bases and J by 9 bases, 7 bases remained unmatched. Germline lookup yields CDR1 SGDLS and CDR2 YYNGEE. The CDR3 is 13 amino acids. CDR3: CASTKDRGPEQFF. The DNA of the CDR3 is TGTGCCAGCACGAAGGACAGGGGTCCTGAGCAGTTCTTC.

The V and J genes are TRBV28 and TRBJ1-3, with D unclear. The CDR3 runs 14 residues. The germline CDR1 and CDR2 sequences are MDHEN and SYDVKM. V lost 6 bases and J 4 bases, leaving 13 bases between the germline ends. In nucleotides, the CDR3 is TGTGCCAGCAGATGGGCAGACCCCGGAAACACCATATATTTT. This translates into CASRWADPGNTIYF.

This rearrangement joins TRBV14 to TRBJ2-7, with 11 bases matching TRBD1. Unmatched junction bases numbered 7, after V lost 6 bases and J lost 3 bases. CDR1 is SGHDN and CDR2 is FVKESK in the germline V gene. This CDR3 has 15 amino acids. The CDR3, as DNA: TGTGCCAGCAGGCAGTCCGGGACAGGGGGCTACGAGCAGTACTTC. It encodes CASRQSGTGGYEQYF.

This rearrangement joins TRBV24-1 to TRBJ2-3, with 7 bases matching TRBD1. The V segment lost 2 bases and the J segment 4 bases; nucleotides outside the gene matches: 14. Germline CDR1 KGHDR, CDR2 SFDVKD. The CDR3 runs to 18 residues. The CDR3 sequence: CATSDSNDRVRRPDTQYF. The CDR3 nucleotides are TGTGCCACCAGTGATTCGAATGACAGGGTCCGCCGCCCAGATACGCAGTATTTT.

The CDR3 nucleotides are TGTGCCAGCAGCTTAGGGGTGGGAGCAAGCTCCTACGAGCAGTACTTC. It translates to CASSLGVGASSYEQYF. The chain employs TRBV7-6 and TRBJ2-7; maybe TRBD2 (5 bases). Germline V gene lookup returns CDR1 SGHVS and CDR2 FNYEAQ. Trimming pared 1 base from V and 0 bases from J, leaving 13 bases between. The CDR3 has 16 amino acids.

This sequence joins TRBV7-2 and TRBJ1-5, with D uncertain. CDR1 and CDR2 from the germline V gene are SGHTA and FQGNSA. The CDR3 covers 16 residues. Deletions cut 4 bases from V and 1 base from J, with 14 bases between. CDR3 loop: CASSSEPSRSNQPQHF. In nucleotides, the CDR3 is TGTGCCAGCAGCTCGGAGCCCTCGAGGAGCAATCAGCCCCAGCATTTT. Variable domain in full (rest from reference TRBV7-2 and TRBJ1-5): GAGVSQSPSNKVTEKGKDVELRCDPISGHTALYWYRQSLGQGLEFLIYFQGNSAPDKSGLPSDRFSAERTGGSVSTLTIQRTQQEDSAVYLCASSSEPSRSNQPQHFGDGTRLSIL.

The rearrangement links TRBV6-2 or TRBV6-3 to TRBJ2-1, with TRBD2 as a possible D gene (6 bases). The CDR3 length is 16 residues. The germline V gene encodes CDR1 MNHEY and CDR2 SVGEGT. The V gene lost 6 bases and the J gene lost 2 bases, with 17 bases spanning the gap. The CDR3 sequence is CASSPQLAPAYNEQFF. The CDR3 coding sequence is TGTGCCAGCAGCCCACAACTAGCCCCTGCCTACAATGAGCAGTTCTTC.

Only a few counts were recorded for this clone. The chain has TRBV29-1 and TRBJ1-3; no reliable D call. Germline CDR1 reads SQVTM; CDR2 reads ANQGSEA. The CDR3 totals 12 residues. Trimming pared 7 bases from V and 1 base from J, leaving 8 bases between. CDR3 in DNA: TGCAGCGGCATAACTTCTGGAAACACCATATATTTT. Its protein is CSGITSGNTIYF. The full variable domain, in which reference TRBV29-1 and TRBJ1-3 provide the parts outside the CDR3, is SAVISQKPSRDICQRGTSLTIQCQVDSQVTMMFWYRQQPGQSLTLIATANQGSEATYESGFVIDKFPISRPNLTFSTLTVSNMSPEDSSIYLCSGITSGNTIYFGEGSWLTVV.

This clone came up once. The chain couples TRBV7-9 to TRBJ1-2; D gene ambiguous. The V gene lost 0 bases and the J gene lost 7 bases, with 15 bases spanning the gap. CDR1 is SEHNR, CDR2 FQNEAQ, per germline (reference sequence). The CDR3 runs 15 residues. CDR3 residues: CASSLAPESSGGYTF. The DNA for the CDR3 is TGTGCCAGCAGCTTAGCGCCCGAGTCCTCTGGTGGCTACACCTTC. The whole variable domain, filled in from reference TRBV7-9 and TRBJ1-2, reads DTGVSQNPRHKITKRGQNVTFRCDPISEHNRLYWYRQTLGQGPEFLTYFQNEAQLEKSRLLSDRFSAERPKGSFSTLEIQRTEQGDSAMYLCASSLAPESSGGYTFGSGTRLTVV.

The sample holds a few counts of this clone. This chain connects TRBV5-1 to TRBJ2-7; D gene ambiguous. Germline assignment: CDR1 SGHRS and CDR2 YFSETQ. The CDR3 is 12 residues long. V lost 3 bases and J lost 2, with 6 bases in between. The CDR3, as DNA: TGCGCCAGCAGCTCTACCACCTACGAGCAGTACTTC. Translation gives CASSSTTYEQYF.

The chain combines TRBV11-3 with TRBJ2-1, with 9 bases identical to TRBD1. The CDR3 has 15 residues. V was clipped by 3 bases and J by 8 bases; unmatched bases: 8. The germline V gene encodes CDR1 SGHNT and CDR2 YENEEA. CDR3 amino acids: CASSLGDRAGDEQFF. CDR3 bases: TGTGCCAGCAGCTTGGGGGACAGGGCGGGCGATGAGCAGTTCTTC.

This chain joins TRBV10-1 and TRBJ2-7; D remains ambiguous. Trimming removed 0 bases from V and 1 base from J, with 4 bases in between. This CDR3 comprises 13 residues. Germline V gene lookup returns CDR1 WNHNN and CDR2 SYGVQD (reference sequence). The CDR3 coding sequence is TGCGCCAGCAGTGAGTCCGGGTCCTACGAGCAGTACTTC. It is translated as CASSESGSYEQYF.

This chain links TRBV24-1 with TRBJ1-2; 8 bases line up with TRBD1. Germline V gene sequence: CDR1 KGHDR, CDR2 SFDVKD. This CDR3 has 14 residues. After removal of 4 bases from V and 8 bases from J, the junction contained 8 bases not matched to a gene. In nucleotides, the CDR3 is TGTGCCACCAGTGAGAGGGGACAGGCTCGAGGCTACACCTTC. Translated, it gives CATSERGQARGYTF.

This clone was observed once. The CDR3, as DNA: TGCGCCAGCAGCCTCGGACAGCGCACAGATACGCAGTATTTT. Amino acids: CASSLGQRTDTQYF. The genes are TRBV5-1 and TRBJ2-3, with D perhaps TRBD1 (6 bases). This CDR3 spans 14 amino acids. Per germline, CDR1 SGHRS and CDR2 YFSETQ. The V end lost 4 bases, the J end lost 1 base, and 10 bases lay between the germline ends.

CDR3 nucleotides: TGTGCCAGCAGTCCGATAGTGGGCGGGAACAATGAGCAGTTCTTC. It encodes CASSPIVGGNNEQFF. The V and J genes are TRBV6-5 and TRBJ2-1, with D maybe TRBD2 (6 bases). CDR3 length: 15 amino acids. The V gene's germline CDR1 is MNHEY and CDR2 SVGAGI. V was pared by 5 bases and J by 5 bases, with 16 bases between.

The chain combines TRBV4-1 with TRBJ2-2; TRBD1 might be the D (5 bases). This CDR3 contains 15 residues. Trimming removed 2 bases at V and 4 bases at J, with 11 bases between. Germline V CDR1 and CDR2: MGHRA, YSYEKL. The CDR3 coding sequence is TGCGCCAGCAGCCAAAGTCAGACAGTCACCGGGGAGCTGTTTTTT. Residues: CASSQSQTVTGELFF.

The chain uses TRBV7-2 and TRBJ1-2, with 9 bases that match TRBD1. This CDR3 region has 15 residues. Unmatched junction bases numbered 8, after V lost 4 bases and J lost 5 bases. Looked up from germline, CDR1 is SGHTA and CDR2 is FQGNSA. CDR3 residues: CASSYAGTGFYGYTF. The CDR3 bases are TGTGCCAGCAGCTATGCGGGGACAGGGTTTTATGGCTACACCTTC.

This clone has a single count. The chain carries TRBV10-3 and TRBJ2-7, with D maybe TRBD1 (6 bases). Between the trimmed V and J ends, which lost 2 bases and 5 bases, there was a span of 10 bases. CDR1 is ENHRY, CDR2 SYGVKD, per germline. The length of the CDR3 is 13 residues. CDR3 residues: CAISEKGGNEQYF. In nucleotides, the CDR3 is TGTGCCATCAGTGAGAAAGGGGGAAACGAGCAGTACTTC.